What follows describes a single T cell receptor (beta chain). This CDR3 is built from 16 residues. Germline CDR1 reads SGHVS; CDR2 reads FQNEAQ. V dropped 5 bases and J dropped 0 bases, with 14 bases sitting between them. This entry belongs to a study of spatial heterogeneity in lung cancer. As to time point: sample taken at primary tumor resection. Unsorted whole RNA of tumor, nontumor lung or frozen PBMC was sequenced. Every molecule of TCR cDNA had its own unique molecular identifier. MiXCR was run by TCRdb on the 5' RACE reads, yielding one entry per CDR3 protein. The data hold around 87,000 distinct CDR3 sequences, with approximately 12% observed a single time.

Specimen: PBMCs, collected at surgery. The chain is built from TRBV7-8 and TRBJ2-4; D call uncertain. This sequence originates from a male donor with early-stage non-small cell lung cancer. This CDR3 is CASSPDGTLAKNIQYF. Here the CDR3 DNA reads TGTGCCAGCAGCCCCGACGGAACTTTAGCCAAAAACATTCAGTACTTC.